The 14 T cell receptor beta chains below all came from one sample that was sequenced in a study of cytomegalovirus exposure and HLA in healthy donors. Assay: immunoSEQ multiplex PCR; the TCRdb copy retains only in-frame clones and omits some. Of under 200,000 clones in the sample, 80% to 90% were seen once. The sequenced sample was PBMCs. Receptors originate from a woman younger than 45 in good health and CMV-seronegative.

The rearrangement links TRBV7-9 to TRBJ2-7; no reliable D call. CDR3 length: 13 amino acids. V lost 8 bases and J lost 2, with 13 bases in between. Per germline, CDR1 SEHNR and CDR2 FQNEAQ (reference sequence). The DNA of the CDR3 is TGTGCCAGCGAGGAGTTAACCCCCTACGAGCAGTACTTC. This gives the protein CASEELTPYEQYF.

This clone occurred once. CDR3 DNA: TGTGCCAGCAGCGCAGGGGTATCCTACGAGCAGTACTTC. It is translated as CASSAGVSYEQYF. The chain joins TRBV9 to TRBJ2-7, with a possible D match to TRBD1 (6 bases). Trimming left V 3 bases short and J 1 base short, with 8 bases between. Germline values: CDR1 SGDLS, CDR2 YYNGEE. This CDR3 region has 13 residues.

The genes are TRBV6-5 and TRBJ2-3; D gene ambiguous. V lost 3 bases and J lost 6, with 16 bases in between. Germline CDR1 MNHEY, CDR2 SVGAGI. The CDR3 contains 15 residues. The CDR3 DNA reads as TGTGCCAGCAGTTATGGTGTTTTGGGTGGTGATACGCAGTATTTT. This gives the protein CASSYGVLGGDTQYF.

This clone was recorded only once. CDR3 bases: TGTGCCAGTAGTTGGATCGCTCGGAGCTACTCTGGAAACACCATATATTTT. Translation gives CASSWIARSYSGNTIYF. The genes are TRBV19 and TRBJ1-3; D uncertain. Germline lookup yields CDR1 LNHDA and CDR2 SQIVND (reference sequence). This CDR3 has 17 residues. The V gene lost 5 bases and the J gene lost 0 bases, with 17 bases spanning the gap.

This chain's CDR3 is CATSRGLAGGVETQYF. For the CDR3, the DNA is TGTGCCACCAGCAGAGGACTAGCGGGAGGAGTAGAGACCCAGTACTTC. The rearrangement joins TRBV15 to TRBJ2-5; 13 bases fit TRBD2. The CDR3 sequence is 16 residues long. J gave up 4 bases and V 1 base, and 3 bases lay outside the gene matches. Germline loops: CDR1 LNHNV, CDR2 YYDKDF (reference sequence).

In nucleotides, the CDR3 is TGCAGCGTTGAAGGAGGGGTACAAGAGACCCAGTACTTC. Translated, it gives CSVEGGVQETQYF. V usage is TRBV29-1 and J usage is TRBJ2-5; possibly TRBD1 or TRBD2 for D (5 bases each). The CDR3 loop spans 13 amino acids. Trimming pared 1 base from V and 2 bases from J, leaving 8 bases between. Per the germline V gene, CDR1 is SQVTM and CDR2 is ANQGSEA.

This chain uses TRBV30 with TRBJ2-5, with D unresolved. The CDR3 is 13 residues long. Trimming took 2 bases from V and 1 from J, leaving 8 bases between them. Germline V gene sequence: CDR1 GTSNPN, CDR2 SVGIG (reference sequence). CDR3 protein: CAWSRYFQETQYF. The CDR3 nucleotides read TGTGCCTGGAGTCGGTACTTCCAAGAGACCCAGTACTTC. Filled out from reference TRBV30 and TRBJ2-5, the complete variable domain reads SQTIHQWPATLVQPVGSPLSLECTVEGTSNPNLYWYRQAAGRGLQLLFYSVGIGQISSEVPQNLSASRPQDRQFILSSKKLLLSDSGFYLCAWSRYFQETQYFGPGTRLLVL.

The CDR3 DNA sequence: TGTGCCAGCAGCATTAGAGGACAGGGGGCGCATCGCACTGAAGCTTTCTTT. It codes for CASSIRGQGAHRTEAFF. The gene calls are TRBV13 and TRBJ1-1; TRBD1 matches at 11 bases. Germline V lookup: CDR1 PRHDT, CDR2 FYEKMQ (reference sequence). Trimming took 5 bases from V and 4 from J; bases not matched to a gene: 12. The CDR3 loop spans 17 amino acids.

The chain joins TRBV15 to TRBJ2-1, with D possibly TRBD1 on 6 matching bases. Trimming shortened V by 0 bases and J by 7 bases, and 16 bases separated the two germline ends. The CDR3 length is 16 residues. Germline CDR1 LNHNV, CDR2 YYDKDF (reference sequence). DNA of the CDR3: TGTGCCACCAGCAGAGATAATTTGAGGGGGAAAAATGAGCAGTTCTTC. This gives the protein CATSRDNLRGKNEQFF.

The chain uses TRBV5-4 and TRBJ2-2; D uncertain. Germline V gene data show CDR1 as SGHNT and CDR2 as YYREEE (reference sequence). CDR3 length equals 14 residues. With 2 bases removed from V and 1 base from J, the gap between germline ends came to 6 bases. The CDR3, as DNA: TGTGCCAGCAGCTTTCCGGGGAACACCGGGGAGCTGTTTTTT. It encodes CASSFPGNTGELFF. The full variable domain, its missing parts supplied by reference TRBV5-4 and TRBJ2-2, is ETGVTQSPTHLIKTRGQQVTLRCSSQSGHNTVSWYQQALGQGPQFIFQYYREEENGRGNFPPRFSGLQFPNYSSELNVNALELDDSALYLCASSFPGNTGELFFGEGSRLTVL.

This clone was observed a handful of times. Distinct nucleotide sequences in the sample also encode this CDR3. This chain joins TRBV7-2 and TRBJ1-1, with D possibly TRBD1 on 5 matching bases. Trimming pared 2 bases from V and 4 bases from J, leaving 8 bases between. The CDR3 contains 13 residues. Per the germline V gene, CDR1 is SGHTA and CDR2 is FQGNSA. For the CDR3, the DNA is TGTGCCAGCAGCTTACAGAGGGGCACTGAAGCTTTCTTT. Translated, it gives CASSLQRGTEAFF.

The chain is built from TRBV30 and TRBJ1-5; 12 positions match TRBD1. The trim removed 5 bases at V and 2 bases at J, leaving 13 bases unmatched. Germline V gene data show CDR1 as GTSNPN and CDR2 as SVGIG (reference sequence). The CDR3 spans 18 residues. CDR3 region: CAWGEGTGGLMGNQPQHF. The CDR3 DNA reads TGTGCCTGGGGCGAAGGGACAGGGGGCCTTATGGGCAATCAGCCCCAGCATTTT.

CDR3 loop: CASRLQVTDGYTF. The CDR3 nucleotides are TGTGCCAGCCGATTACAGGTTACCGATGGCTACACCTTC. The chain uses TRBV18 and TRBJ1-2; D may be TRBD1 (5 bases). The CDR3 covers 13 residues. The germline V and J ends were trimmed by 8 bases and 6 bases, with 16 bases remaining between them. Germline CDR1 and CDR2: KGHSH and LQKENI. Full variable domain (remainder filled in from reference TRBV18 and TRBJ1-2): NAGVMQNPRHLVRRRGQEARLRCSPMKGHSHVYWYRQLPEEGLKFMVYLQKENIIDESGMPKERFSAEFPKEGPSILRIQQVVRGDSAAYFCASRLQVTDGYTFGSGTRLTVV.

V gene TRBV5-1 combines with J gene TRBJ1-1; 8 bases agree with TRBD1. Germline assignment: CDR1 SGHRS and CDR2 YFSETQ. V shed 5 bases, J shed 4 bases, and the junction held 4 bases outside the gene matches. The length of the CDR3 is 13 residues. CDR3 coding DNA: TGCGCCAGCAGTTTGACAGGGGTCACTGAAGCTTTCTTT. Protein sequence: CASSLTGVTEAFF.